This entry features one T cell receptor beta chain sequence. The CDR3 sequence is 15 residues long. The ends were cut back, 0 bases at V and 1 base at J, with 9 bases in the middle. CDR1 KGHSH and CDR2 LQKENI come from the germline V gene. Only in-frame clones appear in the TCRdb table, and some are missing; sequencing was by immunoSEQ multiplex PCR. The data contain 45,000 to 60,000 clones, about 89% of them seen just once; the ten biggest clones take up more than 4%. This sample is part of a study of early stage breast cancer tumors. V usage is TRBV18 and J usage is TRBJ2-5; D is unclear. Sequenced material: blood. This TCR was sampled from a person aged 70 to 85 with breast cancer. The CDR3 region has the DNA TGTGCCAGCTCACCACCTAGTCACAGCCAAGAGACCCAGTACTTC. This codes for CASSPPSHSQETQYF.